A single sample gave rise to the 9 T cell receptor beta chains below, sequenced in a study of blood T cell repertoires in COVID-19. Method: immunoSEQ multiplex PCR; TCRdb's copy keeps in-frame clones and lacks some. The table includes about 82,000 clones, about 82% detected once. Input material: peripheral blood. Receptors were obtained from a man older than 75 with active or convalescent COVID-19.

Here the CDR3 reads CASSLSGTGIDEQFF. The CDR3 nucleotides are TGTGCCAGCAGTCTGTCTGGGACAGGGATCGATGAGCAGTTCTTC. The chain links TRBV28 to TRBJ2-1; TRBD1 aligns across 9 bases. Germline trimming cut 5 bases from V and 8 bases from J; bases unmatched to any gene: 10. Germline values: CDR1 MDHEN, CDR2 SYDVKM. The CDR3 spans 15 residues. Filled out from reference TRBV28 and TRBJ2-1, the complete variable domain reads DVKVTQSSRYLVKRTGEKVFLECVQDMDHENMFWYRQDPGLGLRLIYFSYDVKMKEKGDIPEGYSVSREKKERFSLILESASTNQTSMYLCASSLSGTGIDEQFFGPGTRLTVL.

The J gene is TRBJ1-2, the V gene TRBV12-3 or TRBV12-4; the D is unclear. The CDR3 extends over 13 amino acids. V lost 2 bases and J lost 3, with 7 bases in between. CDR3 protein: CASSLLFHYGYTF. Here the CDR3 DNA reads TGTGCCAGCAGTTTACTGTTCCACTATGGCTACACCTTC.

This chain uses TRBV6-5 with TRBJ1-6; tentatively, D is TRBD1 (6 bases). The CDR3 length is 14 residues. From germline, CDR1 is MNHEY and CDR2 SVGAGI. V was trimmed by 10 bases and J by 3 bases, leaving 13 bases between them. DNA for the CDR3: TGTGCCACGAACAGGGACCTCTATAATTCACCCCTCCACTTT. It encodes CATNRDLYNSPLHF.

With respect to this clone: At one of its ends the junction is not consistent with the germline gene, which may arise from a read error. The CDR3 spells CASSPRDRGLNTEAFF. The DNA for the CDR3 is TGTGCCAGTAGTCCTCGGGACAGGGGCCTGAATACTGAAGCTTTCTTT. V is TRBV19 and J is TRBJ1-1; 10 bases match TRBD1. This CDR3 region has 16 residues. Germline CDR1 reads LNHDA; CDR2 reads SQIVND (reference sequence).

This clone has a handful of counts. The DNA of the CDR3 is TGTGCCAGCAGCCGACCCGGGACAGGGGAGTTAGGCTACACCTTC. As protein: CASSRPGTGELGYTF. This chain uses TRBV28 with TRBJ1-2, with 10 positions matching TRBD1. The germline V gene has CDR1 MDHEN and CDR2 SYDVKM. This CDR3 spans 15 amino acids. The trim removed 6 bases at V and 8 bases at J, leaving 12 bases unmatched.

The rearrangement links TRBV14 to TRBJ1-4; D not certain. Germline V CDR1 and CDR2: SGHDN, FVKESK. This CDR3 spans 15 amino acids. The germline V and J ends were trimmed by 4 bases and 4 bases, with 13 bases remaining between them. This chain's CDR3 is CASSRRELDNEKLFF. The CDR3 coding sequence is TGTGCCAGCAGCCGACGGGAACTAGATAATGAAAAACTGTTTTTT.

In DNA, the CDR3 is TGTGCCAGCAGTGAACAGCGGGAGGCCCCCTCCTACGAGCAGTACGTC. This encodes CASSEQREAPSYEQYV. This rearrangement joins TRBV25-1 to TRBJ2-7, with 9 nucleotides matching TRBD2. V gave up 2 bases and J gave up 0 bases; unmatched junction bases: 5. The CDR3 runs 16 residues. CDR1 and CDR2 from the germline V gene are MGHDK and SYGVNS.

The V and J genes are TRBV21-1 and TRBJ1-2. TRBV21-1 is a known pseudogene. The length of the CDR3 is 16 residues. CDR3 amino acids: CASSHKTPRGNYGYTF. CDR3 bases: TGTGCCAGCAGCCATAAAACCCCCCGCGGAAACTATGGCTACACCTTC.

This rearrangement joins TRBV6-5 to TRBJ2-5; D possibly corresponds to TRBD2 (5 bases). The CDR3 covers 15 residues. Trimming pared 6 bases from V and 4 bases from J, leaving 18 bases between. Germline V gene data show CDR1 as MNHEY and CDR2 as SVGAGI. CDR3 DNA: TGTGCCAGCAGGCCGTCCGGGGTGGGTATAGAGACCCAGTACTTC. This gives the protein CASRPSGVGIETQYF.